These 10 T cell receptor beta chains were all obtained from the same sample, sequenced in a study of Tregs in tolerant kidney transplant recipients. Recipient PBMCs carried a CFSE label and met irradiated graft donor PBMCs for more than five days before FACS sorting. The antigens of these receptors remain unknown. Clones were read by immunoSEQ multiplex PCR, and TCRdb kept only the in-frame ones, dropping some. This table holds 15,000 to 19,000 clones, about 53% found once. The material sequenced was CD4+ T cells from blood cultured with allogeneic cells, taken before the transplant. These receptors all come from a human patient who received a combined kidney and bone marrow transplant.

The J gene is TRBJ1-4, the V gene TRBV4-1; perhaps TRBD1 as D (5 bases). This CDR3 is built from 17 residues. CDR1 MGHRA and CDR2 YSYEKL come from the germline V gene. V lost 4 bases and J lost 1, with 16 bases in between. CDR3 residues: CASSPKGKGGTNEKLFF. Here the CDR3 DNA reads TGCGCCAGCAGCCCAAAGGGGAAGGGTGGAACTAATGAAAAACTGTTTTTT.

The DNA of the CDR3 is TGTGCCAGCAGCTTAAGGTGGGGGGACACTGAAGCTTTCTTT. It codes for CASSLRWGDTEAFF. V is TRBV11-2 and J is TRBJ1-1, with a tentative D call TRBD1 (5 bases). The germline V gene has CDR1 SGHAT and CDR2 FQNNGV. The CDR3 loop spans 14 amino acids. V was cut by 2 bases and J by 3 bases, with 10 bases left in between. Complete variable domain (other parts from reference TRBV11-2 and TRBJ1-1): EAGVAQSPRYKIIEKRQSVAFWCNPISGHATLYWYQQILGQGPKLLIQFQNNGVVDDSQLPKDRFSAERLKGVDSTLKIQPAKLEDSAVYLCASSLRWGDTEAFFGQGTRLTVV.

This chain connects TRBV30 to TRBJ2-7; a weak D match, TRBD2 (6 bases). Trimming took 4 bases from V and 6 from J, leaving 19 bases between them. This CDR3 spans 14 amino acids. Germline CDR1 GTSNPN, CDR2 SVGIG (reference sequence). The CDR3 loop is CAWTRDSHHGEQYF. CDR3 bases: TGTGCCTGGACTAGGGACTCCCACCACGGCGAGCAGTACTTC.

This clone has a single count. J is TRBJ1-2 and V is TRBV29-1; the D is unclear. V was pared by 3 bases and J by 2 bases, with 10 bases between. The germline V gene has CDR1 SQVTM and CDR2 ANQGSEA. The CDR3 runs 13 residues. CDR3 sequence (DNA): TGCAGCGTTGATTGGCCCAGGAACTATGGCTACACCTTC. It translates to CSVDWPRNYGYTF.

The chain joins TRBV5-4 to TRBJ2-1; 8 bases are shared with TRBD2. Germline V gives CDR1 SGHNT, CDR2 YYREEE (reference sequence). CDR3 length equals 15 residues. Germline trimming cut 2 bases from V and 0 bases from J; bases unmatched to any gene: 1. CDR3 sequence reads: CASSLAGASYNEQFF. DNA of the CDR3: TGTGCCAGCAGCTTAGCGGGGGCCTCCTACAATGAGCAGTTCTTC.

This clone has more than one count but fewer than ten. The V call is TRBV29-1, the J call TRBJ2-3, with 8 bases identical to TRBD1. There are 14 residues in the CDR3. J was trimmed by 4 bases and V by 1 base; bases with no gene match: 4. In germline, CDR1 is SQVTM, CDR2 ANQGSEA. In DNA, the CDR3 is TGCAGCGTTGAAGGGGGGACAGGAGCAGATACGCAGTATTTT. Protein: CSVEGGTGADTQYF.

The chain has TRBV11-2 and TRBJ1-5; 9 bases match TRBD1. J was trimmed by 4 bases and V by 5 bases; bases with no gene match: 3. Germline CDR1 and CDR2: SGHAT and FQNNGV. The CDR3 runs to 14 residues. DNA for the CDR3: TGTGCCAGCAGCCAGGACAGGGGAAATCAGCCCCAGCATTTT. Amino acids: CASSQDRGNQPQHF. Drawing the rest from reference TRBV11-2 and TRBJ1-5, the complete variable domain is EAGVAQSPRYKIIEKRQSVAFWCNPISGHATLYWYQQILGQGPKLLIQFQNNGVVDDSQLPKDRFSAERLKGVDSTLKIQPAKLEDSAVYLCASSQDRGNQPQHFGDGTRLSIL.

The rearrangement joins TRBV19 to TRBJ1-2, with 9 bases identical to TRBD1. The V gene end was trimmed by 6 bases and the J gene end by 7 bases; junction bases not matched to a gene: 9. The CDR3 covers 14 residues. Germline-derived CDR1 and CDR2 are LNHDA and SQIVND (reference sequence). Here the CDR3 DNA reads TGTGCCAGTAGCATGACAGGGGGAGTTTCTGGCTACACCTTC. Translated, it gives CASSMTGGVSGYTF.

This clone was seen a single time. The chain employs TRBV5-4 and TRBJ1-2; 8 bases are shared with TRBD1. The V segment lost 3 bases and the J segment 0 bases; nucleotides outside the gene matches: 4. The CDR3 sequence is 15 residues long. Germline CDR1 is SGHNT and CDR2 is YYREEE (reference sequence). Here the CDR3 reads CASSSTGVANYGYTF. Here the CDR3 DNA reads TGTGCCAGCAGCTCGACAGGGGTGGCTAACTATGGCTACACCTTC.

J is TRBJ2-7 and V is TRBV7-2; 10 bases agree with TRBD2. The V gene's germline CDR1 is SGHTA and CDR2 FQGNSA. V shed 1 base and J 5 bases; nucleotides not matched to a gene: 11. The CDR3 has 17 residues. CDR3 sequence: CASSLVFRAGGPNEQYF. CDR3 coding DNA: TGTGCCAGCAGCTTAGTTTTCCGAGCGGGAGGGCCCAACGAGCAGTACTTC.